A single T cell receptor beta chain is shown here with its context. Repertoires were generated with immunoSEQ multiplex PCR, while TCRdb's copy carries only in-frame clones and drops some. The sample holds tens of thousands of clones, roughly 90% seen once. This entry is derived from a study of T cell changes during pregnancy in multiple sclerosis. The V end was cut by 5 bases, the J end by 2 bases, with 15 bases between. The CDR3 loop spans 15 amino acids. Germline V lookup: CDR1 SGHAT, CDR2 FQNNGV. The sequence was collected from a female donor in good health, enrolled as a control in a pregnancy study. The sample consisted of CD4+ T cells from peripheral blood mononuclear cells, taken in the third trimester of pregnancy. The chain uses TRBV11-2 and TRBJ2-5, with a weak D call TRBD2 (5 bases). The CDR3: CASSPRAGQQETQYF. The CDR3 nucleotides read TGTGCCAGCAGCCCGCGGGCTGGGCAGCAAGAGACCCAGTACTTC.